This T cell receptor beta chain was profiled in a study of blood T cells in healthy people across ages. Regarding the study as a whole: Long-lived donors had more naive CD4+ cells and higher diversity than aged donors.

CDR1 is SGHNT and CDR2 is YENEEA in the germline V gene. The germline V and J ends were trimmed by 2 bases and 0 bases, with 12 bases remaining between them. This CDR3 has 16 amino acids. Drawing of peripheral blood yielded approximately 10 milliliters from each donor. PBMCs, at least 6 million per sample, were isolated. Alongside a J-beta primer mix, a sample-barcoded 5' primer served in a second PCR lasting about 7 to 11 cycles. Every cDNA molecule carried a tag from a template-switch adaptor bearing 12 random nucleotides. A single record per CDR3 protein comes from TCRdb applying MiXCR to the 5' RACE reads. In the table there are approximately 880,000 distinct CDR3 sequences, 45% to 50% of which are singletons. On this clonotype itself: The antigen is not known.

This chain links TRBV11-3 with TRBJ2-3; D is perhaps TRBD1 or TRBD2 (5 bases each). The receptor was isolated from a man younger than 40 in good health. Sequenced input: blood. CDR3 bases: TGTGCCAGCAGCTTAAACGGGGCAGCCAGCACAGATACGCAGTATTTT. This codes for CASSLNGAASTDTQYF.